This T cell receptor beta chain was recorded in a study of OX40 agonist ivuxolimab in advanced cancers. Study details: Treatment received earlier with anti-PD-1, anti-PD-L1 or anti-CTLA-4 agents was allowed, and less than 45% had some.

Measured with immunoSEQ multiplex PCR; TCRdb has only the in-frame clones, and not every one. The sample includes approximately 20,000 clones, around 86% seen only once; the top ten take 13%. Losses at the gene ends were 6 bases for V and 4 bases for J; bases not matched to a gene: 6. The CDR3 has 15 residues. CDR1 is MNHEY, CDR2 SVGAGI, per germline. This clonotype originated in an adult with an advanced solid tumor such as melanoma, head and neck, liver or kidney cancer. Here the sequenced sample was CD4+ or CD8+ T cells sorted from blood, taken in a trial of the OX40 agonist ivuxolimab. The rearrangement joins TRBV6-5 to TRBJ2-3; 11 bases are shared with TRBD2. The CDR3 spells CASRIAGGPPDTQYF. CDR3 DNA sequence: TGTGCCAGCAGGATAGCGGGAGGGCCCCCAGATACGCAGTATTTT.